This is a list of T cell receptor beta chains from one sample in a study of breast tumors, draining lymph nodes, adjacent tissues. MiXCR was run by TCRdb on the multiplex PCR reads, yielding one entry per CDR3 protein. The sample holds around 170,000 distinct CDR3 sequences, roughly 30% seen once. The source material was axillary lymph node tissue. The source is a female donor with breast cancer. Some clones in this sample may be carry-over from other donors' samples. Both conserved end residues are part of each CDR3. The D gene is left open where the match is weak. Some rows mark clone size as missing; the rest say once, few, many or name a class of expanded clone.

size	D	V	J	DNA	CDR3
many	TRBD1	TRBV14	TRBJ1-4	TGTGCCAGCAGCCAAGCCAACAGGGGAGAACTGTTTTTT	CASSQANRGELFF
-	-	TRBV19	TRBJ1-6	TGTGCCAGTTTCATAACGGACTCTCCTTCACCCCTCCACTTT	CASFITDSPSPLHF
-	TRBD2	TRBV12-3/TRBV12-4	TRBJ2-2	TGTGCCATGACTAGCGGCCACACCGGGGAGCTGTTTTTT	CAMTSGHTGELFF
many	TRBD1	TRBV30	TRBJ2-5	TGTGCCTGGAGTGTAGGGGGCCTAGAGACCCAGTACTTC	CAWSVGGLETQYF
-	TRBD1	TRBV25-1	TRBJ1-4	TGTGCCCGCAGTGAATATGGACAGGAGAATGAAAAACTGTTTTTT	CARSEYGQENEKLFF
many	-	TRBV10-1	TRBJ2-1	TGCGCCAGCAGGAGGGTCTACAATGAGCAGTTCTTC	CASRRVYNEQFF
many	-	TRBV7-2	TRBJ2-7	TGTGCCAGCAGCTTAGCCGGGGCCGACGAGCAGTACTTC	CASSLAGADEQYF
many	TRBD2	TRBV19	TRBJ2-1	TGTGCCAGTAGTATGGTTAGCGGGAGACTCAATGAGCAGTTCTTC	CASSMVSGRLNEQFF
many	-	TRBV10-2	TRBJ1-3	TGCGCCAGCAGTGATGGGGGCCACTCTGGAAACACCATATATTTT	CASSDGGHSGNTIYF
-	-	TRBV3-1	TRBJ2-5	TGTGCCAGCAGCCAAGCGAAAGATCTAGGGGGGGGCCAAGAGACCCAGTACTTC	CASSQAKDLGGGQETQYF
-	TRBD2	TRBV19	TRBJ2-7	TGCGCCAGTAGCGGATATAGCGTCCGGGAGGAAAACGAGCAGTACTTC	CASSGYSVREENEQYF
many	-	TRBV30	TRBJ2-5	TGTGCCTGGAGTGTAACGGCGGGGTGGGAGACCCAGTACTTC	CAWSVTAGWETQYF
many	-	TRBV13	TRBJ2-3	TGTGCCAGCAGCTTAGCCCATTCTTACACAGATACGCAGTATTTT	CASSLAHSYTDTQYF
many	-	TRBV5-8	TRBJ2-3	TGTGCCAGCAGCTTGCCAGGCACAGATACGCAGTATTTT	CASSLPGTDTQYF
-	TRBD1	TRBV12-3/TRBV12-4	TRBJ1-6	TGTGCCAGCAGCTATCGACAGGGAAATTCACCCCTCCACTTT	CASSYRQGNSPLHF
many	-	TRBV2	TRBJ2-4	TGTGCCAGCATAGCAGGGAAAAACATTCAGTACTTC	CASIAGKNIQYF
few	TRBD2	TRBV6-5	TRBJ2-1	TGTGCCAGCAGTTCGCGGACTAGTCTTGAGCAGTTCTTC	CASSSRTSLEQFF
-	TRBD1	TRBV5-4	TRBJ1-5	TGTGCCAGCAGCGTGGGACAGGTCCAGCCCCAGCATTTT	CASSVGQVQPQHF
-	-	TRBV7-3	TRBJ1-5	TGTGCCAGCAGCTTAAGGGCTAGCGGGGGTGGCTATGAGCTCCAGCATTTT	CASSLRASGGGYELQHF
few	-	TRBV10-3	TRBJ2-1	TGTGCCATCAGTGACGACTCCAGCTCCTACAATGAGCAGTTCTTC	CAISDDSSSYNEQFF
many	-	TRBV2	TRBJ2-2	TGTGCCAGCAGTGGGTGGGACACCGGGGAGCTGTTTTTT	CASSGWDTGELFF
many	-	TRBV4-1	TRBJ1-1	TGCGCCAGCAGCCGGTCTAGGGGCGACACTGAAGCTTTCTTT	CASSRSRGDTEAFF
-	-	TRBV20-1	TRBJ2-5	TGCAGTGCTAGAGAAGCTAGCTTTGGGACCCAGTACTTC	CSAREASFGTQYF
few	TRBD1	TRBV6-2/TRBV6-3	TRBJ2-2	TGTGCCAGCAGCCCCAGCGGGACAGGGCACACCGGGGAGCTGTTTTTT	CASSPSGTGHTGELFF
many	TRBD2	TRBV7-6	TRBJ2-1	TGTGCCAGCAGCCCTACTAGCGGGAGAGGCAATGAGCAGTTCTTC	CASSPTSGRGNEQFF
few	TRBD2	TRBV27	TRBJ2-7	TGTGCCAGCAGTTCAACACTAGCGGGGCAAAACTACGAGCAGTACTTC	CASSSTLAGQNYEQYF
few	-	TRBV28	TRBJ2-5	TGTGCCAGCAGTTTACGGGGTTCACAGTACTTC	CASSLRGSQYF
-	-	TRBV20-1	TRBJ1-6	TGCAGTGCTATATCGGGGAGGACAGATCTCTATAATTCACCCCTCCACTTT	CSAISGRTDLYNSPLHF
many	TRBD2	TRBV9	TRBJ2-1	TGTGCCAGCAGCGGCACTAGCGGGGGGGATGAGCAGTTCTTC	CASSGTSGGDEQFF
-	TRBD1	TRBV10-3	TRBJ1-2	TGTGCCATCAGTGCCAGGACAGGTTCCTATGGCTACACCTTC	CAISARTGSYGYTF
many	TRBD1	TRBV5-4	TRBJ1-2	TGTGCCAGCAGTTACGGACAGGAGAATGGCTACACCTTC	CASSYGQENGYTF
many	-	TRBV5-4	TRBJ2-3	TGTGCCCTCGGCGGGGCTAACACAGATACGCAGTATTTT	CALGGANTDTQYF
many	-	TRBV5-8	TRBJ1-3	TGTGCCAGCAGCTTCCAGGGGCATCTGGGAAACACCATATATTTT	CASSFQGHLGNTIYF
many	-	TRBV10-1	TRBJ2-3	TGCGCCAGCAGTGAGCGGGGAGCCGGTGTCACAGATACGCAGTATTTT	CASSERGAGVTDTQYF
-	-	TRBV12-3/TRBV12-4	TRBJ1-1	TGTGCCAGCAGTATCCGAGATGGACATCTAGAAGCTTTCTTT	CASSIRDGHLEAFF
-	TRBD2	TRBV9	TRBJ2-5	TGTGCCAGCAGCGCCGGGAGGGGTCGGCAAGAGACCCCGTACTTC	CASSAGRGRQETPYF
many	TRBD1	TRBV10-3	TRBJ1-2	TGTGCCATCAGTGAAGGGAACAGGGGGTCTGGGGACTATGGCTACACCTTC	CAISEGNRGSGDYGYTF
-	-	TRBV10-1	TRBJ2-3	TGCGCCAGCAGAGAGGGAGATACGCAGTATTTT	CASREGDTQYF
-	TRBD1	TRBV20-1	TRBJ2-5	TGCAGTGCTGTGATGCTAGGACAGGGAGAGGCCCAGTACTTC	CSAVMLGQGEAQYF
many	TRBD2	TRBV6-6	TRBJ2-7	TGTGCCAGCTCTTCGGGACTAACAACCTACGAGCAGTACTTC	CASSSGLTTYEQYF
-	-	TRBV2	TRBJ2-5	TGTGCCAGTGAAGGTCTAGCTAAGAAGACCCAGTACTTC	CASEGLAKKTQYF
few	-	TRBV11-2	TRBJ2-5	TGTGCCAACAACTTTCGTGTAGGGGCGGGAGAGACCCAGTACTTC	CANNFRVGAGETQYF
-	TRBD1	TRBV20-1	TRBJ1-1	TGCAGTGCGCCCGGGACAGGGTGGACTGAAGCTTTCTTT	CSAPGTGWTEAFF
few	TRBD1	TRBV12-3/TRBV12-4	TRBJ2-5	TGTGCCAGCAGTTTCTCCAGGGGGCGAGAGACCCAGTACTTC	CASSFSRGRETQYF
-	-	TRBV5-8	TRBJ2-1	TGTGCCAGCACCCCCACTTGGGCGATTAGCTCCTACAATGAGCAGTTCTTC	CASTPTWAISSYNEQFF
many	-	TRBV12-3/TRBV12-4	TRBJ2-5	TGTGCCAGCAGTTTTAACATCGAGAAAGAGACCCAGTACTTC	CASSFNIEKETQYF